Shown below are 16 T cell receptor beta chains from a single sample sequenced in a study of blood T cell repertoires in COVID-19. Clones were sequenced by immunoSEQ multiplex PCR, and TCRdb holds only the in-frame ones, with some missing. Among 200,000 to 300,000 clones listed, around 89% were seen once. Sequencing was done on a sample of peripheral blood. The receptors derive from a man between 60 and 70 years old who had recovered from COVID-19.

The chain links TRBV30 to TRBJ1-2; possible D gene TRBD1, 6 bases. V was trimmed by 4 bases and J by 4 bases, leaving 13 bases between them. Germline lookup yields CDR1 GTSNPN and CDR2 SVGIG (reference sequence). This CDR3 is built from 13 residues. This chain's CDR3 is CAWNQQGSYGYTF. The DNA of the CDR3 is TGTGCCTGGAATCAGCAGGGGTCCTATGGCTACACCTTC.

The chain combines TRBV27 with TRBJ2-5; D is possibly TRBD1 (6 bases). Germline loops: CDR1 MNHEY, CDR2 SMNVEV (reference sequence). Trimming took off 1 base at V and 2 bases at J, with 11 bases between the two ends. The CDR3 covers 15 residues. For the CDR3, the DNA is TGTGCCAGCAGTTTATATTGGACAGTTCAAGAGACCCAGTACTTC. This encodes CASSLYWTVQETQYF.

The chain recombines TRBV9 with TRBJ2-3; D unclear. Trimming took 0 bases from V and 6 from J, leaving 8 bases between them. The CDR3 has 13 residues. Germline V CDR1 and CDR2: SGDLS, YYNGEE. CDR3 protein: CASSVAGGDTQYF. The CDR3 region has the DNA TGTGCCAGCAGCGTAGCAGGTGGGGATACGCAGTATTTT.

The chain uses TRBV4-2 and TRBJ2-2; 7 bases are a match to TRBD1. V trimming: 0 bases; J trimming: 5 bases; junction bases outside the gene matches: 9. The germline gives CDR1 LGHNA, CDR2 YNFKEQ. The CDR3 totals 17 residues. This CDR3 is CASSQEGPGQPTGELFF. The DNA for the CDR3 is TGTGCCAGCAGCCAAGAGGGCCCGGGACAGCCGACCGGGGAGCTGTTTTTT.

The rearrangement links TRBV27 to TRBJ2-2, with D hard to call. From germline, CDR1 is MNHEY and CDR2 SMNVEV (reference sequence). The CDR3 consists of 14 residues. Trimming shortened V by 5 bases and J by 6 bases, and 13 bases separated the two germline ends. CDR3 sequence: CASSPQTLAGELFF. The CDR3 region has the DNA TGTGCCAGCAGTCCCCAGACATTGGCCGGGGAGCTGTTTTTT.

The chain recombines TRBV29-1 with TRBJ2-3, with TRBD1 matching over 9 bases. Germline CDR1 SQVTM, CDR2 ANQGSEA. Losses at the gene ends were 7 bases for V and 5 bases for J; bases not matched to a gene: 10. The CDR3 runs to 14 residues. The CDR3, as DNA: TGCAGCGGATTTCGGGACAGGGCTTTAGATACGCAGTATTTT. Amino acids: CSGFRDRALDTQYF.

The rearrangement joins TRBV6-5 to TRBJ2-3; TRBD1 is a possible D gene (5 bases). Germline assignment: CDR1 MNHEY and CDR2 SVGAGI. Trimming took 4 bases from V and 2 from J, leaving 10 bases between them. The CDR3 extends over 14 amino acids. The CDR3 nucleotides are TGTGCCAGCAGTTCCCCGACAGTCACAGATACGCAGTATTTT. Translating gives CASSSPTVTDTQYF.

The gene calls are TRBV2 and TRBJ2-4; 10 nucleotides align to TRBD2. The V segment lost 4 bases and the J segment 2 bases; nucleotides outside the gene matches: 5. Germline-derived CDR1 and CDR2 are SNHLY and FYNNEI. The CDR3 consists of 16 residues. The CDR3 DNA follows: TGTGCCAGCAGTGGGTTTAGCGGGGGGACCAAAAACATTCAGTACTTC. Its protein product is CASSGFSGGTKNIQYF.

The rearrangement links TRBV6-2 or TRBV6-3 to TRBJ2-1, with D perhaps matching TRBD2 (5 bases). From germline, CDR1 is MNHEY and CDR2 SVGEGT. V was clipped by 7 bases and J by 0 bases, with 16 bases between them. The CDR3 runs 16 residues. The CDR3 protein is CASTPWEPSSYNEQFF. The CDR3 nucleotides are TGTGCCAGCACCCCCTGGGAGCCTAGCTCCTACAATGAGCAGTTCTTC.

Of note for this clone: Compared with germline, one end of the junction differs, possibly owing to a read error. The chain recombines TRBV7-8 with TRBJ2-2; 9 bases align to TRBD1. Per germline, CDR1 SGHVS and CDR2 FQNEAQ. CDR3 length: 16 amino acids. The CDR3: CASKLMGTGNIGELFF. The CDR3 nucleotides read TGTGCCAGCAAGCTTATGGGGACAGGGAACATCGGGGAGCTGTTTTTT.

CDR3 sequence: CASSSTSGVTNEQFF. CDR3 DNA: TGTGCCAGCAGCTCAACTAGCGGGGTGACCAATGAGCAGTTCTTC. This chain uses TRBV7-3 with TRBJ2-1, with 10 positions matching TRBD2. J gave up 6 bases and V 4 bases, and 6 bases lay outside the gene matches. The CDR3 loop spans 15 amino acids. CDR1 is SGHTA, CDR2 FQGTGA, per germline.

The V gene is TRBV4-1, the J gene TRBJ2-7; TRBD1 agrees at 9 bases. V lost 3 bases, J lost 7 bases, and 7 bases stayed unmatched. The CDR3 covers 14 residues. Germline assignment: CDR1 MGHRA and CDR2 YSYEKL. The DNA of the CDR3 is TGCGCCAGCAGCCAGCCGGGGACAGGGCGGGAGCAGTACTTC. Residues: CASSQPGTGREQYF.

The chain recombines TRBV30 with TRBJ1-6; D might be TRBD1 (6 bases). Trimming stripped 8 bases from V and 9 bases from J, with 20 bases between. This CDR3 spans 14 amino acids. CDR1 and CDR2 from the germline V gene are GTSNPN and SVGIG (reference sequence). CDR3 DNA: TGTGCCGGCACCTTACAGGGTGTCATTTCACCCCTCCACTTT. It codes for CAGTLQGVISPLHF. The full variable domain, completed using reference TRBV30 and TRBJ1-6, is SQTIHQWPATLVQPVGSPLSLECTVEGTSNPNLYWYRQAAGRGLQLLFYSVGIGQISSEVPQNLSASRPQDRQFILSSKKLLLSDSGFYLCAGTLQGVISPLHFGNGTRLTVT.

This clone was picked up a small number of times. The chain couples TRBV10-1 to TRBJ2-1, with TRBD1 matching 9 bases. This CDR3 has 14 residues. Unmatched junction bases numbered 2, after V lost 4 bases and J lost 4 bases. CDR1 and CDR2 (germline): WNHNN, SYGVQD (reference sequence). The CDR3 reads CASSGGQGYNEQFF. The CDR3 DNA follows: TGCGCCAGCAGTGGAGGACAGGGGTACAATGAGCAGTTCTTC.

CDR3: CASSPVGLIYGYTF. CDR3 nucleotides: TGTGCCAGCAGCCCGGTTGGGCTGATCTATGGCTACACCTTC. The V and J genes are TRBV5-5 and TRBJ1-2, with no clear D. The CDR3 extends over 14 amino acids. V dropped 4 bases and J dropped 4 bases, with 14 bases sitting between them. From germline, CDR1 is SGHKS and CDR2 YYEKEE (reference sequence). Full variable domain (rest looked up from reference TRBV5-5 and TRBJ1-2): DAGVTQSPTHLIKTRGQQVTLRCSPISGHKSVSWYQQVLGQGPQFIFQYYEKEERGRGNFPDRFSARQFPNYSSELNVNALLLGDSALYLCASSPVGLIYGYTFGSGTRLTVV.

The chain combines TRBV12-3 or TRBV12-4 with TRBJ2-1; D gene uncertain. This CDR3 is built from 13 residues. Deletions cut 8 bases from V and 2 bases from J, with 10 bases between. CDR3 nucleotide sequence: TGTGCCAGCGCGCTACCCGCCTACAATGAGCAGTTCTTC. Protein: CASALPAYNEQFF.